This entry features one TCR beta chain sequence. Its specificity is not known. This entry comes from a study of CXCR3-negative and CXCR3-positive naive CD8 T cells. Background on the study: Roughly 1.5 +/- 0.3 million TRB reads came from each library, giving around 140 million in total. Study results and limitations: A higher hydrophobicity marked the TRB CDR3s of CXCR3-positive naive cells versus CXCR3-negative naive cells.

5' RACE with UMI labels generated the TRB cDNA libraries. Reanalyzing the 5' RACE reads, TCRdb keeps one entry per CDR3 protein, without DNA. This table holds about 150,000 distinct CDR3 sequences. This CDR3 region has 12 residues. Input material: naive CXCR3+ CD8+ T cells from blood. As for subset: CD45RO-CCR7+CD27+CD95- naive CD8+ T cells expressing CXCR3 (TNR3+). This TCR was recovered from a human donor in good health. Some clones in this sample may be carry-over from other donors' samples. The chain uses TRBV12-3 or TRBV12-4 and TRBJ1-3. This CDR3 reads CASSLSENTIYF.